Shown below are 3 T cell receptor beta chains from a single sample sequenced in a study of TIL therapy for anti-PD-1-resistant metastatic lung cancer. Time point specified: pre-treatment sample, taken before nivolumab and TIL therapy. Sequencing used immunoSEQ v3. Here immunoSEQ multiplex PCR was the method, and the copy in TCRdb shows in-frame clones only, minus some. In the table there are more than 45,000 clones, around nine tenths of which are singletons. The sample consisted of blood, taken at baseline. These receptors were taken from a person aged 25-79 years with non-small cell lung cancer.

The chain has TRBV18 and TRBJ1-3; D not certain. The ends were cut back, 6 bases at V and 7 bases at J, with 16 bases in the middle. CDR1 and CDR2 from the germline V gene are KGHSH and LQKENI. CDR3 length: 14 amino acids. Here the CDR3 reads CASSPGPRGNTIYF. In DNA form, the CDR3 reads TGTGCCAGCTCGCCAGGACCCCGTGGGAACACCATATATTTT. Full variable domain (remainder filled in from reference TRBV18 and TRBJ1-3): NAGVMQNPRHLVRRRGQEARLRCSPMKGHSHVYWYRQLPEEGLKFMVYLQKENIIDESGMPKERFSAEFPKEGPSILRIQQVVRGDSAAYFCASSPGPRGNTIYFGEGSWLTVV.

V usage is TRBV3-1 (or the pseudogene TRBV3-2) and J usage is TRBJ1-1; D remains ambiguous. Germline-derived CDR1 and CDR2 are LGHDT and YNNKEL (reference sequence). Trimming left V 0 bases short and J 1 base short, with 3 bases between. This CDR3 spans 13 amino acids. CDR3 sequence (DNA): TGTGCCAGCAGCCAAGATAGGAACACTGAAGCTTTCTTT. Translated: CASSQDRNTEAFF.

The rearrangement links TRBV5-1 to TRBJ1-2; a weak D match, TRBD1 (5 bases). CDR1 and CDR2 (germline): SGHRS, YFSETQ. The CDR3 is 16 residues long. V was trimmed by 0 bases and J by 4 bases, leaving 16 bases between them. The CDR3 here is CASSLGDGGGSYGYTF. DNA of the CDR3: TGCGCCAGCAGCTTGGGGGACGGTGGTGGGTCCTATGGCTACACCTTC. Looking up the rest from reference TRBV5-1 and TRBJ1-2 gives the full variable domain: KAGVTQTPRYLIKTRGQQVTLSCSPISGHRSVSWYQQTPGQGLQFLFEYFSETQRNKGNFPGRFSGRQFSNSRSEMNVSTLELGDSALYLCASSLGDGGGSYGYTFGSGTRLTVV.